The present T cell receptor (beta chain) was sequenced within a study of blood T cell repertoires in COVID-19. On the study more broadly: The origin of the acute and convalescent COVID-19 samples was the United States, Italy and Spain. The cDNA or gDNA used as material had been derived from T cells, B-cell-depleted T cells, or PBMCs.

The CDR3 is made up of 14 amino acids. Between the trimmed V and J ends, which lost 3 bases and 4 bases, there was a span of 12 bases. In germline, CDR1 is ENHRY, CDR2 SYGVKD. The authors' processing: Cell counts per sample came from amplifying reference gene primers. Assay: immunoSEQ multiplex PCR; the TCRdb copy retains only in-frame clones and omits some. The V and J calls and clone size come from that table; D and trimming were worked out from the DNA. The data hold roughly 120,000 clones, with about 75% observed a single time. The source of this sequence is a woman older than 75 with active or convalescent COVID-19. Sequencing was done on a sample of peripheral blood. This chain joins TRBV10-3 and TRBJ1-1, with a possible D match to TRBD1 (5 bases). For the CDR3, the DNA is TGTGCCATCAGTGACCGGACACCCGTCACTGAAGCTTTCTTT. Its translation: CAISDRTPVTEAFF.